This entry lists 14 T cell receptor beta chains sequenced from one sample in a study of blood T cell repertoires in COVID-19. Assay: immunoSEQ multiplex PCR; the TCRdb copy retains only in-frame clones and omits some. This sample has around 140,000 clones, with around 84% found just once. The sample taken for sequencing was peripheral blood. These receptors all stem from a woman of 80 years or more with acute or convalescent COVID-19.

The chain joins TRBV11-2 to TRBJ2-7; maybe TRBD1 (5 bases). Trimming stripped 2 bases from V and 6 bases from J, with 11 bases between. Germline V lookup: CDR1 SGHAT, CDR2 FQNNGV. The CDR3 contains 13 residues. The CDR3 coding sequence is TGTGCCAGCAGCTTATACCAGGGCATCGAGCAGTACTTC. This sequence encodes CASSLYQGIEQYF.

The chain has TRBV7-2 and TRBJ2-3, with 11 bases fitting TRBD2. Germline CDR1 SGHTA, CDR2 FQGNSA. Unmatched junction bases numbered 3, after V lost 0 bases and J lost 7 bases. The CDR3 is 15 residues long. In nucleotides, the CDR3 is TGTGCCAGCAGCTTAGCACTAGCGGGGGCCAATACGCAGTATTTT. It translates to CASSLALAGANTQYF.

The V gene is TRBV10-3, the J gene TRBJ2-7; 7 bases fit TRBD1. Trimming took 2 bases from V and 6 from J; bases not matched to a gene: 10. The CDR3 is 15 amino acids. Germline-derived CDR1 and CDR2 are ENHRY and SYGVKD. The CDR3 sequence is CAISEGAGGTGEQYF. The CDR3 DNA reads TGTGCCATCAGTGAGGGGGCAGGGGGAACTGGCGAGCAGTACTTC.

The chain carries TRBV19 and TRBJ2-1, with D tentatively TRBD2 (5 bases). The germline CDR1 and CDR2 sequences are LNHDA and SQIVND (reference sequence). The CDR3 consists of 16 residues. The V and J ends lost 11 bases and 0 bases respectively, with 20 bases between them. The CDR3 sequence is CAASESGRSSYNEQFF. CDR3 sequence (DNA): TGTGCCGCCTCGGAGAGCGGCAGGAGCTCCTACAATGAGCAGTTCTTC.

There are a few counts of this clone. The chain links TRBV4-1 to TRBJ1-2; TRBD1 is a possible D gene (6 bases). The CDR3 runs to 14 residues. V was trimmed by 2 bases and J by 5 bases, leaving 12 bases between them. The germline CDR1 and CDR2 sequences are MGHRA and YSYEKL. The CDR3 spells CASSQLGQRYGYTF. The CDR3, as DNA: TGCGCCAGCAGCCAACTAGGACAGAGATATGGCTACACCTTC.

V usage is TRBV3-1 (or the pseudogene TRBV3-2) and J usage is TRBJ1-2; TRBD1 aligns across 7 bases. Germline V lookup: CDR1 LGHDT, CDR2 YNNKEL (reference sequence). Trimming removed 0 bases from V and 3 bases from J; junction bases left unmatched: 10. The CDR3 extends over 17 amino acids. The CDR3 DNA reads TGTGCCAGCAGCCAAGAATTGGGACGGGACAGCCACTATGGCTACACCTTC. Encoded protein: CASSQELGRDSHYGYTF.

The chain recombines TRBV19 with TRBJ1-5, with D unresolved. Trimming shortened V by 6 bases and J by 1 base, and 13 bases separated the two germline ends. CDR1 and CDR2 from the germline V gene are LNHDA and SQIVND (reference sequence). This CDR3 contains 15 residues. The CDR3: CASSPARWSNQPQHF. Here the CDR3 DNA reads TGTGCCAGTAGCCCTGCGCGGTGGAGCAATCAGCCCCAGCATTTT. Combining the CDR3 with reference TRBV19 and TRBJ1-5 gives the whole variable domain DGGITQSPKYLFRKEGQNVTLSCEQNLNHDAMYWYRQDPGQGLRLIYYSQIVNDFQKGDIAEGYSVSREKKESFPLTVTSAQKNPTAFYLCASSPARWSNQPQHFGDGTRLSIL.

The CDR3: CASSRQDYEQYF. The CDR3 DNA sequence: TGTGCCAGCAGCCGCCAGGATTACGAGCAGTACTTC. The V and J genes are TRBV6-2 or TRBV6-3 and TRBJ2-7; D is unresolved. Trimming pared 6 bases from V and 4 bases from J, leaving 10 bases between. The CDR3 contains 12 residues. CDR1 and CDR2 from the germline V gene are MNHEY and SVGEGT.

The chain combines TRBV7-8 with TRBJ2-3; D is unresolved. Deletions cut 10 bases from V and 7 bases from J, with 12 bases between. This CDR3 contains 11 residues. Per the germline V gene, CDR1 is SGHVS and CDR2 is FQNEAQ. The CDR3 is CATLTNHTQYF. CDR3 DNA sequence: TGTGCCACCCTTACAAATCATACGCAGTATTTT.

This rearrangement joins TRBV6-1 to TRBJ1-3; the match to TRBD1 covers 12 bases. The CDR3 totals 17 residues. Germline-derived CDR1 and CDR2 are MNHNS and SASEGT. The ends lost 0 bases at V and 4 bases at J; junction bases unmatched: 4. The CDR3 nucleotides are TGTGCCAGCAGTGAAGCGGGACAGGGGGCCCGCGGAAACACCATATATTTT. It yields the protein CASSEAGQGARGNTIYF.

CDR3: CASSPWTSGNEQYF. In nucleotides, the CDR3 is TGTGCCAGCTCACCATGGACTAGCGGGAACGAGCAGTACTTC. V gene TRBV18 combines with J gene TRBJ2-7, with 12 bases lining up with TRBD2. The CDR3 spans 14 residues. After removal of 2 bases from V and 5 bases from J, the junction contained 1 base not matched to a gene. From germline, CDR1 is KGHSH and CDR2 LQKENI.

The chain combines TRBV6-5 with TRBJ1-1; TRBD1 matches at 11 bases. Germline trimming cut 6 bases from V and 3 bases from J; bases unmatched to any gene: 6. The CDR3 has 15 amino acids. Germline V gene sequence: CDR1 MNHEY, CDR2 SVGAGI. The CDR3 protein is CASRGQGAGDTEAFF. The CDR3 DNA sequence: TGTGCCAGCAGAGGACAGGGGGCGGGGGACACTGAAGCTTTCTTT.

The chain uses TRBV6-6 and TRBJ1-1; 9 nucleotides agree with TRBD1. Looked up from germline, CDR1 is MNHNY and CDR2 is SVGAGI (reference sequence). This CDR3 spans 16 amino acids. V lost 2 bases, J lost 4 bases, and 8 bases stayed unmatched. The CDR3 protein is CASSYGGQGGRTEAFF. The DNA for the CDR3 is TGTGCCAGCAGTTACGGGGGACAGGGCGGTCGCACTGAAGCTTTCTTT.

This rearrangement joins TRBV5-6 to TRBJ2-1; 7 bases are a match to TRBD1. The junction had 4 bases not matched to a gene; V was cut back by 2 bases and J by 2 bases. The CDR3 consists of 15 residues. Germline lookup yields CDR1 SGHDT and CDR2 YYEEEE. CDR3 in DNA: TGTGCCAGCAGCTTAAGGGGGCTGGCCTACAATGAGCAGTTCTTC. Residues: CASSLRGLAYNEQFF.